A selection of T cell receptor beta chains follows, all from one sample in a study of T-cell memory formation after mild COVID-19. MiXCR was run by TCRdb on the 5' RACE reads, yielding one entry per CDR3 protein. This sample carries around 320,000 distinct CDR3 sequences, 25% to 30% of them seen once, and the ten largest clones take 13%. Sequenced material: PBMCs or a T cell subset sorted from them (not recorded which). These receptor sequences come from an adult woman who had mild COVID-19 (a few samples of this study predate the infection). Cell type and time point are not known. Each CDR3 is given with its conserved first and last residue. A D gene is named only where the DNA matches it firmly. Rows give clone size only sometimes, using once, few, many, or a class for an expanded clone.

NA	NA	TRBV12-3/TRBV12-4	TRBJ2-1	CASSLPGAYNEQFF	TGTGCCAGCAGTTTACCGGGGGCCTACAATGAGCAGTTCTTC
many	NA	TRBV5-1	TRBJ2-2	CASSFRWEMNTGELFF	TGCGCCAGCAGCTTTCGGTGGGAGATGAACACCGGGGAGCTGTTTTTT
NA	NA	TRBV7-9	TRBJ1-6	CASSSKEDSPLHF	TGTGCCAGCAGCTCAAAGGAGGATTCACCCCTCCACTTT
NA	TRBD2	TRBV24-1	TRBJ2-2	CATSGLAVNTGELFF	TGTGCCACCTCCGGGCTAGCGGTGAACACCGGGGAGCTGTTTTTT
NA	NA	TRBV5-1	TRBJ2-1	CASSSTEAGVNNEQFF	TGCGCCAGCAGCTCCACGGAGGCAGGGGTCAACAATGAGCAGTTCTTC
NA	TRBD1	TRBV6-5	TRBJ2-2	CASRQGQTNTGELFF	TGTGCCAGCAGACAGGGACAGACGAACACCGGGGAGCTGTTTTTT
few	TRBD2	TRBV20-1	TRBJ2-1	CSASKREREQFF	TGCAGTGCCTCAAAGCGGGAGCGGGAGCAGTTCTTC
NA	NA	TRBV4-2	TRBJ1-2	CASSQEGLYTF	TGTGCCAGCAGCCAAGAGGGCCTCTACACCTTC
few	TRBD1	TRBV11-2	TRBJ2-5	CASSGWDRQETQYF	TGTGCCAGCAGCGGGTGGGACAGGCAGGAGACCCAGTACTTC
NA	TRBD2	TRBV20-1	TRBJ2-3	CSANTGREGSTDTQYF	TGCAGTGCTAACACCGGGCGGGAGGGTAGCACAGATACGCAGTATTTT
NA	TRBD2	TRBV15	TRBJ2-4	CATSRGTGGPIQNIQYF	TGTGCCACCAGCAGAGGAACGGGGGGGCCTATTCAAAACATTCAGTACTTC
NA	NA	TRBV6-4	TRBJ1-1	CASSPGHHMNTEAFF	TGTGCCAGCAGTCCGGGACACCACATGAACACTGAAGCTTTCTTT
few	NA	TRBV4-1	TRBJ2-1	CASSQDPRRGQFF	TGCGCCAGCAGCCAAGACCCCAGGCGGGGGCAGTTCTTC
NA	NA	TRBV5-1	TRBJ2-7	CASTEGSTYEQYF	TGCGCCAGCACCGAAGGATCTACCTACGAGCAGTACTTC
few	NA	TRBV7-8	TRBJ2-5	CASSLASNGKETQYF	TGTGCCAGCAGCTTAGCCAGCAACGGGAAAGAGACCCAGTACTTC
few	TRBD1	TRBV28	TRBJ2-3	CASSLLQGVADTQYF	TGTGCCAGCAGTTTATTACAGGGGGTGGCAGATACGCAGTATTTT
few	NA	TRBV5-1	TRBJ2-7	CASSSSGTYEQYF	TGCGCCAGCAGTTCAAGTGGTACCTACGAGCAGTACTTC
NA	NA	TRBV2	TRBJ2-5	CASGLLQETQYF	TGTGCCAGCGGACTTCTCCAAGAGACCCAGTACTTC
NA	TRBD1	TRBV5-1	TRBJ2-7	CASSLDGQGAYEQYF	TGCGCCAGCAGCTTGGATGGACAGGGGGCTTACGAGCAGTACTTC
many	NA	TRBV5-1	TRBJ2-3	CASSLAKAADTQYF	TGCGCCAGCAGCTTGGCCAAGGCGGCAGATACGCAGTATTTT
NA	TRBD1	TRBV29-1	TRBJ1-2	CSARDRAVYGYTF	TGCAGCGCTCGGGACAGGGCAGTCTATGGCTACACCTTC
few	NA	TRBV6-1	TRBJ2-2	CASSEPGRNTGELFF	TGTGCCAGCAGTGAGCCAGGCCGGAACACCGGGGAGCTGTTTTTT
few	TRBD2	TRBV7-3	TRBJ2-3	CASSRSGGTDTQYF	TGTGCCAGCAGCCGTAGCGGGGGGACAGATACGCAGTATTTT
few	NA	TRBV4-1	TRBJ2-2	CASSQVSGETGELFF	TGCGCCAGCAGCCAAGTTTCAGGGGAGACCGGGGAGCTGTTTTTT
NA	NA	TRBV7-9	TRBJ2-5	CASSLFSEETQYF	TGTGCCAGCAGCTTATTTAGCGAGGAGACCCAGTACTTC
few	NA	TRBV29-1	TRBJ1-3	CSVADSSGNTIYF	TGCAGCGTTGCGGATTCCTCTGGAAACACCATATATTTT
few	NA	TRBV30	TRBJ2-1	CAWSPRAQQLF	TGTGCCTGGAGTCCCCGGGCCCAACAACTCTTC
NA	TRBD2	TRBV6-4	TRBJ2-1	CASSPRTSLSYNEQFF	TGTGCCAGCAGTCCGCGGACTAGCCTTTCCTACAATGAGCAGTTCTTC